This T cell receptor beta chain was found in a study of blood T cell repertoires in COVID-19. Study background: Sources were T cells, B-cell-depleted T cells, or PBMCs; the material itself was cDNA or gDNA.

The V gene end was trimmed by 5 bases and the J gene end by 7 bases; junction bases not matched to a gene: 10. The germline CDR1 and CDR2 sequences are MNHEY and SMNVEV (reference sequence). This CDR3 has 16 amino acids. Assay: immunoSEQ multiplex PCR; the TCRdb copy retains only in-frame clones and omits some. The sample carries about 160,000 clones, 80% to 95% recorded once. The V call is TRBV27, the J call TRBJ2-1; 11 positions match TRBD2. The sequencing input was peripheral blood. This clonotype was sampled from a man aged 25 to 45 with COVID-19, enrolled during active disease. The CDR3 nucleotides are TGTGCCAGCAGTGACCTTTGGACTAGCGGGCTAAATGAGCAGTTCTTC. It encodes CASSDLWTSGLNEQFF.